Following are 25 T cell receptor beta chains from one sample sequenced in a study of T-cell reconstitution after alpha-beta-depleted transplantation in children. This sample's TCRbeta library carried unique molecular identifier barcodes. TCRdb re-analysed the PCR reads in MiXCR, keeping a single row per CDR3 protein. The sample lists a few hundred thousand distinct CDR3 sequences; roughly two fifths were seen once. The material sequenced was PBMCs, taken before TCRalphabeta/CD19-depleted stem cell transplant. These receptors were taken from a girl aged 2-10 years with aplastic anemia, due to receive a stem cell transplant.

This chain uses TRBV20-1 with TRBJ2-3; possibly TRBD2 for D (6 bases). Germline CDR1 DFQATT, CDR2 SNEGSKA (reference sequence). The ends were cut back, 5 bases at V and 0 bases at J, with 12 bases in the middle. The CDR3 runs to 14 residues. CDR3 protein: CSAPLAESTDTQYF. The CDR3 DNA is TGCAGTGCTCCGTTAGCGGAAAGCACAGATACGCAGTATTTT.

The sample holds a few counts of this clonotype. In DNA form, the CDR3 reads TGTGCCACTTCACAAACCCCCGCCTACGAGCAGTACTTC. This gives the protein CATSQTPAYEQYF. The J gene is TRBJ2-7, the V gene TRBV28; D uncertain. V lost 10 bases, J lost 2 bases, and 15 bases lay in between. The CDR3 is 13 residues long. The germline gives CDR1 MDHEN, CDR2 SYDVKM.

The V call is TRBV12-3 or TRBV12-4, the J call TRBJ2-1; 10 bases are a match to TRBD1. The V and J ends lost 8 bases and 9 bases, in that order; junction bases with no gene match: 13. CDR3 length equals 15 residues. The CDR3 protein is CASGQPGQGGSEQFF. For the CDR3, the DNA is TGTGCCAGCGGTCAGCCCGGACAGGGGGGGTCTGAGCAGTTCTTC.

In its sample, this clonotype was seen many times. The chain has TRBV12-3 or TRBV12-4 and TRBJ2-5; unclear D gene. Trimming left V 6 bases short and J 3 bases short, with 5 bases between. The CDR3 is 11 residues long. The CDR3 spells CASSPKETQYF. The CDR3 DNA reads as TGTGCCAGCAGCCCTAAAGAGACCCAGTACTTC.

The rearrangement links TRBV12-3 or TRBV12-4 to TRBJ1-6; D is possibly TRBD1 (5 bases). Deletions cut 1 base from V and 10 bases from J, with 11 bases between. This CDR3 comprises 14 residues. CDR3 amino acids: CASSLGGGESPLHF. The CDR3 nucleotides are TGTGCCAGCAGTTTAGGGGGGGGAGAATCACCCCTCCACTTT.

This clonotype occurred a few times. The chain joins TRBV13 to TRBJ2-1, with D perhaps matching TRBD1 or TRBD2 (6 bases each). Germline V gene lookup returns CDR1 PRHDT and CDR2 FYEKMQ (reference sequence). V was clipped by 5 bases and J by 5 bases, with 19 bases between them. This CDR3 is 16 amino acids long. Here the CDR3 reads CASSLPGDSGNNEQFF. The CDR3 DNA follows: TGTGCCAGCAGCCTTCCAGGGGATAGCGGAAACAATGAGCAGTTCTTC.

This clonotype was detected once. The V gene is TRBV5-5, the J gene TRBJ2-3, with 7 bases aligning to TRBD2. CDR3 length: 15 residues. J lost 5 bases, V lost 0 bases, and 6 bases had no gene match. Germline loops: CDR1 SGHKS, CDR2 YYEKEE (reference sequence). For the CDR3, the DNA is TGTGCCAGCAGCTTGGGGACTAGAGCGGAAGATACGCAGTATTTT. As protein: CASSLGTRAEDTQYF. Drawing the rest from reference TRBV5-5 and TRBJ2-3, the complete variable domain is DAGVTQSPTHLIKTRGQQVTLRCSPISGHKSVSWYQQVLGQGPQFIFQYYEKEERGRGNFPDRFSARQFPNYSSELNVNALLLGDSALYLCASSLGTRAEDTQYFGPGTRLTVL.

The rearrangement links TRBV4-2 to TRBJ1-1; D unclear. CDR1 is LGHNA, CDR2 YNFKEQ, per germline. V shed 2 bases and J shed 1 base, with 11 bases lying between them. The CDR3 loop spans 15 amino acids. In nucleotides, the CDR3 is TGTGCCAGCAGCCAACCGCGGACCGGGAACACTGAAGCTTTCTTT. It specifies CASSQPRTGNTEAFF.

V and J are TRBV7-2 and TRBJ2-4, with a possible D match to TRBD2 (6 bases). Germline-derived CDR1 and CDR2 are SGHTA and FQGNSA. The CDR3 has 14 residues. Trimming stripped 7 bases from V and 5 bases from J, with 15 bases between. The CDR3 is CTSNRRLDENIQYF. The CDR3, as DNA: TGTACCAGCAACAGGCGACTAGACGAAAACATTCAGTACTTC.

The sample holds many counts of this clonotype. The rearrangement joins TRBV5-5 to TRBJ2-2, with TRBD2 matching 15 bases. CDR1 is SGHKS, CDR2 YYEKEE, per germline (reference sequence). The CDR3 loop spans 16 amino acids. V lost 4 bases, J lost 4 bases, and 2 bases stayed unmatched. CDR3 loop: CASSQGLAGGTGELFF. CDR3 sequence (DNA): TGTGCCAGCAGCCAGGGACTAGCGGGAGGCACCGGGGAGCTGTTTTTT.

V and J are TRBV20-1 and TRBJ1-5, with TRBD1 as a possible D gene (5 bases). Germline V gene lookup returns CDR1 DFQATT and CDR2 SNEGSKA (reference sequence). There are 16 residues in the CDR3. V was trimmed by 5 bases and J by 2 bases, leaving 19 bases between them. The CDR3: CSALPLREEGNQPQHF. As DNA, the CDR3 is TGCAGTGCTCTTCCACTCAGGGAGGAAGGCAATCAGCCCCAGCATTTT.

V is TRBV5-1 and J is TRBJ1-4; no reliable D call. V was clipped by 1 base and J by 3 bases, with 4 bases between them. The CDR3 has 13 residues. In germline, CDR1 is SGHRS, CDR2 YFSETQ. This chain's CDR3 is CASSLSANEKLFF. DNA of the CDR3: TGCGCCAGCAGCTTGTCGGCTAATGAAAAACTGTTTTTT.

The chain couples TRBV3-1 to TRBJ2-2, with TRBD2 identical over 12 bases. CDR1 and CDR2 from the germline V gene are LGHDT and YNNKEL (reference sequence). The CDR3 consists of 20 residues. V was clipped by 1 base and J by 7 bases; unmatched bases: 16. The CDR3, as DNA: TGTGCCAGCAGCCAAGGACTAGCGGGGGTCCAACTACTCACCGGCGGGGAGCTGTTTTTT. Translated: CASSQGLAGVQLLTGGELFF.

At least ten counts were recorded for this clonotype. The chain is built from TRBV15 and TRBJ2-1; TRBD2 matches 13 bases. CDR1 is LNHNV, CDR2 YYDKDF, per germline (reference sequence). With V trimmed by 5 bases and J by 0 bases, 4 bases remained unmatched. The CDR3 has 17 residues. The CDR3 DNA is TGTGCCACCAGCGCAAGGACTAGCGGGAGCTCCTACAATGAGCAGTTCTTC. Protein product: CATSARTSGSSYNEQFF.

The chain carries TRBV7-8 and TRBJ2-5; D may be TRBD2 (5 bases). The ends were cut back, 1 base at V and 5 bases at J, with 11 bases in the middle. Germline V gene data show CDR1 as SGHVS and CDR2 as FQNEAQ. The CDR3 runs 14 residues. CDR3 nucleotide sequence: TGTGCCAGCAGCTTAGGGCGGGTCAGGGAGACCCAGTACTTC. Translated: CASSLGRVRETQYF. Variable domain in full (rest from reference TRBV7-8 and TRBJ2-5): GAGVSQSPRYKVAKRGQDVALRCDPISGHVSLFWYQQALGQGPEFLTYFQNEAQLDKSGLPSDRFFAERPEGSVSTLKIQRTQQEDSAVYLCASSLGRVRETQYFGPGTRLLVL.

This clonotype was picked up many times. The J gene is TRBJ2-4, the V gene TRBV11-2; D not certain. V lost 3 bases to trimming and J lost 2 bases, with 5 bases between them. Germline loops: CDR1 SGHAT, CDR2 FQNNGV. This CDR3 comprises 13 residues. The DNA for the CDR3 is TGTGCCAGCAGCTTCGGAACCAAAAACATTCAGTACTTC. It translates to CASSFGTKNIQYF.

V and J are TRBV27 and TRBJ2-5; D tentatively reads TRBD1 or TRBD2 (5 bases each). V shed 4 bases and J shed 4 bases, with 16 bases lying between them. The germline V gene has CDR1 MNHEY and CDR2 SMNVEV (reference sequence). This CDR3 comprises 15 residues. The CDR3 sequence is CASSSYGGVAETQYF. In DNA, the CDR3 is TGTGCCAGCAGTTCTTATGGGGGAGTTGCAGAGACCCAGTACTTC.

The J gene is TRBJ2-3, the V gene TRBV7-2, with 8 bases fitting TRBD1. J lost 5 bases, V lost 5 bases, and 3 bases had no gene match. There are 13 residues in the CDR3. Germline V gene data show CDR1 as SGHTA and CDR2 as FQGNSA. The CDR3 spells CASSRDRGDTQYF. In DNA form, the CDR3 reads TGTGCCAGCAGCCGCGACAGGGGAGATACGCAGTATTTT.

The genes are TRBV5-4 and TRBJ1-2; a possible D gene is TRBD1 (5 bases). Germline assignment: CDR1 SGHNT and CDR2 YYREEE (reference sequence). The CDR3 loop spans 14 amino acids. Trimming removed 0 bases at V and 3 bases at J, with 9 bases between. CDR3 sequence (DNA): TGTGCCAGCAGCTTGGAAAGGGGTCACTATGGCTACACCTTC. It encodes CASSLERGHYGYTF.

This clonotype was seen more than once but under ten times. This chain links TRBV4-2 with TRBJ1-4, with unresolved D. V was cut by 3 bases and J by 0 bases, with 8 bases left in between. The CDR3 consists of 15 residues. Per germline, CDR1 LGHNA and CDR2 YNFKEQ. This CDR3 is CASSQGGATNEKLFF. The CDR3, as DNA: TGTGCCAGCAGCCAGGGTGGTGCAACTAATGAAAAACTGTTTTTT.

A few counts support this clonotype. This chain links TRBV10-3 with TRBJ2-5; maybe TRBD2 (6 bases). Trimming shortened V by 4 bases and J by 1 base, and 10 bases separated the two germline ends. The CDR3 loop spans 14 amino acids. CDR1 is ENHRY and CDR2 is SYGVKD in the germline V gene. CDR3 sequence reads: CAISVASVQETQYF. The CDR3 DNA follows: TGTGCCATCAGTGTAGCTAGCGTCCAAGAGACCCAGTACTTC.

The chain couples TRBV12-3 or TRBV12-4 to TRBJ2-7; D uncertain. The CDR3 length is 11 residues. The V end lost 6 bases, the J end lost 9 bases, and 12 bases lay between the germline ends. CDR3 bases: TGTGCCAGCAGCCCTGACATAGGGCAGTACTTC. Residues: CASSPDIGQYF.

J is TRBJ2-2 and V is TRBV28, with D possibly TRBD2 on 6 matching bases. Germline CDR1 and CDR2: MDHEN and SYDVKM. CDR3 length: 15 residues. V was cut by 7 bases and J by 4 bases, with 16 bases left in between. CDR3: CASTYWGLATGELFF. CDR3 coding DNA: TGTGCCAGCACCTACTGGGGACTGGCCACCGGGGAGCTGTTTTTT.

This clonotype was picked up a small number of times. The chain is built from TRBV5-6 and TRBJ2-2; D is unresolved. This CDR3 region has 13 residues. Germline-derived CDR1 and CDR2 are SGHDT and YYEEEE. V lost 6 bases to trimming and J lost 4 bases, with 10 bases between them. CDR3 region: CASTRPATGELFF. The CDR3 DNA reads as TGTGCCAGCACCCGGCCGGCCACCGGGGAGCTGTTTTTT.

This clonotype appeared a few times. The chain joins TRBV5-6 to TRBJ2-5; D is undetermined. The V gene lost 1 base and the J gene lost 0 bases, with 7 bases spanning the gap. The CDR3 consists of 14 residues. From germline, CDR1 is SGHDT and CDR2 YYEEEE. CDR3 in DNA: TGTGCCAGCAGCTTGAAAGCCAACCAAGAGACCCAGTACTTC. Translating gives CASSLKANQETQYF. Full variable domain (remainder filled in from reference TRBV5-6 and TRBJ2-5): DAGVTQSPTHLIKTRGQQVTLRCSPKSGHDTVSWYQQALGQGPQFIFQYYEEEERQRGNFPDRFSGHQFPNYSSELNVNALLLGDSALYLCASSLKANQETQYFGPGTRLLVL.